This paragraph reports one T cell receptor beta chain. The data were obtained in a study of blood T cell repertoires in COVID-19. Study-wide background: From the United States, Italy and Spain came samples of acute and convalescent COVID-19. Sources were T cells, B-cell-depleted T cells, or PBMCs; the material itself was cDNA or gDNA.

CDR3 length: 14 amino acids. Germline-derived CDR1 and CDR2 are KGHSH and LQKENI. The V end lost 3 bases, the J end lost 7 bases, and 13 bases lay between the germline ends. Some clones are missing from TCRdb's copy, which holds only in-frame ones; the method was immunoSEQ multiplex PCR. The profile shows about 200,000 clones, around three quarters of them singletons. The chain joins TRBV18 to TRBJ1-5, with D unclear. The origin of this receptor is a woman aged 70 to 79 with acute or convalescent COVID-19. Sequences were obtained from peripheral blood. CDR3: CASSPVEYGQPQHF. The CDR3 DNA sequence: TGTGCCAGCTCACCGGTTGAGTACGGGCAGCCCCAGCATTTT.